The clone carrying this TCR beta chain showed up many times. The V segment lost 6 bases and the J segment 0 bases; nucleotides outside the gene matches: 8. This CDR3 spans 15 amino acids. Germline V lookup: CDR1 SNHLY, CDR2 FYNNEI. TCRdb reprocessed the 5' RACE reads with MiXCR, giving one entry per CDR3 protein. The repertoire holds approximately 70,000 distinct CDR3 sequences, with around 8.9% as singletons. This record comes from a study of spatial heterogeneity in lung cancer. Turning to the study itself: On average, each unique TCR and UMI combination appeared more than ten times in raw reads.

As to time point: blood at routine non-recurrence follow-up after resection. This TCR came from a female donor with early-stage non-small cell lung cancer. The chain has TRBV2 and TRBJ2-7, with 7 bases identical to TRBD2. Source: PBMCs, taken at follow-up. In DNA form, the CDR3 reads TGTGCCAGCAGCCAGGGAGCGGGAAGCTCCTACGAGCAGTACTTC. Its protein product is CASSQGAGSSYEQYF. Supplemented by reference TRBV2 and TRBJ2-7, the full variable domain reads EPEVTQTPSHQVTQMGQEVILRCVPISNHLYFYWYRQILGQKVEFLVSFYNNEISEKSEIFDDQFSVERPDGSNFTLKIRSTKLEDSAMYFCASSQGAGSSYEQYFGPGTRLTVT.